This passage covers 26 T cell receptor beta chains from one sample sequenced in a study of T cells in Graves' hyperthyroidism and ophthalmopathy. Authors of the study amplified TCR beta CDR3 regions from RNA transcripts. TCR CDR3 underwent first-round RT-PCR with the HTBI primer set. TCRdb re-derived calls from the multiplex PCR reads in MiXCR, one entry per CDR3 protein. The sample lists hundreds of thousands of distinct CDR3 sequences; 45% were seen once. The sequenced sample consisted of peripheral blood or thyroid tissue (not recorded which). Every receptor here comes from an adult man with Graves' disease, either hyperthyroidism or ophthalmopathy (not recorded which).

V and J are TRBV6-1 and TRBJ2-7; TRBD2 matches 11 bases. V was pared by 3 bases and J by 5 bases, with 3 bases of the junction left unmatched. This CDR3 has 14 amino acids. Germline CDR1 MNHNS, CDR2 SASEGT. The DNA of the CDR3 is TGTGCCAGCAGTGACGTACTAGCGGGAGACGAGCAGTACTTC. Its protein product is CASSDVLAGDEQYF.

The J gene is TRBJ2-7, the V gene TRBV7-3, with 7 bases lining up with TRBD1. This CDR3 has 15 amino acids. The V and J ends lost 5 bases and 1 base, in that order; junction bases with no gene match: 8. CDR1 and CDR2 (germline): SGHTA, FQGTGA. CDR3 nucleotides: TGTGCCAGCAGCAAACCCGGGACAGCGTCCTACGAGCAGTACTTC. Translating it yields CASSKPGTASYEQYF.

This rearrangement joins TRBV10-3 to TRBJ1-2; 8 positions match TRBD1. The CDR3 has 13 amino acids. Unmatched junction bases numbered 6, after V lost 6 bases and J lost 6 bases. Per the germline V gene, CDR1 is ENHRY and CDR2 is SYGVKD. CDR3 sequence: CAIREDRADGYTF. In DNA form, the CDR3 reads TGTGCCATCAGGGAGGACAGGGCCGATGGCTACACCTTC.

This clonotype was picked up many times. V is TRBV19 and J is TRBJ2-7; 9 bases match TRBD2. V shed 6 bases, J shed 6 bases, and the junction held 9 bases outside the gene matches. Looked up from germline, CDR1 is LNHDA and CDR2 is SQIVND (reference sequence). This CDR3 is built from 14 residues. CDR3 DNA sequence: TGTGCCAGTAGCTTAGCGGGAGCGGTCCCCGAGCAGTACTTC. Translating gives CASSLAGAVPEQYF.

The gene calls are TRBV19 and TRBJ1-2; D is undetermined. Trimming cost V 7 bases and J 7 bases, with 13 bases left between them. The CDR3 totals 12 residues. Germline loops: CDR1 LNHDA, CDR2 SQIVND (reference sequence). CDR3 residues: CASIIPGAGYTF. The DNA of the CDR3 is TGTGCCAGTATTATCCCCGGAGCTGGCTACACCTTC.

On this clonotype: Just one base apart from a much larger clone, this may be a read error. The rearrangement uses TRBV2 and TRBJ1-1, with 9 bases aligning to TRBD1. V lost 6 bases, J lost 1 base, and 3 bases stayed unmatched. From germline, CDR1 is SNHLY and CDR2 FYNNEI. CDR3 length equals 14 residues. As DNA, the CDR3 is TGTGCCAGCAGGGGACAGGGAGGGAACACTGAAGCTTTCTTT. This translates into CASRGQGGNTEAFF.

J is TRBJ2-7 and V is TRBV24-1; D might be TRBD1 (5 bases). The germline gives CDR1 KGHDR, CDR2 SFDVKD. Trimming removed 2 bases at V and 3 bases at J, with 13 bases between. The CDR3 is 15 amino acids. CDR3 sequence reads: CATSDSRQGVYEQYF. The CDR3 nucleotides are TGTGCCACCAGTGATTCAAGGCAGGGTGTCTACGAGCAGTACTTC.

The V gene is TRBV7-2, the J gene TRBJ1-4; perhaps TRBD1 as D (6 bases). The V gene lost 4 bases and the J gene lost 8 bases, with 14 bases spanning the gap. The CDR3 has 14 amino acids. CDR1 is SGHTA and CDR2 is FQGNSA in the germline V gene. The CDR3 DNA sequence: TGTGCCAGCAGCTCGGGACAACCGGGGGAAAAACTGTTTTTT. Translating it yields CASSSGQPGEKLFF. Drawing the rest from reference TRBV7-2 and TRBJ1-4, the complete variable domain is GAGVSQSPSNKVTEKGKDVELRCDPISGHTALYWYRQSLGQGLEFLIYFQGNSAPDKSGLPSDRFSAERTGGSVSTLTIQRTQQEDSAVYLCASSSGQPGEKLFFGSGTQLSVL.

The rearrangement uses TRBV20-1 and TRBJ2-7; 7 positions agree with TRBD1. The ends lost 4 bases at V and 2 bases at J; junction bases unmatched: 8. The CDR3 covers 14 residues. Germline CDR1 reads DFQATT; CDR2 reads SNEGSKA (reference sequence). The CDR3 protein is CSATGQVGTYEQYF. CDR3 in DNA: TGCAGTGCTACCGGACAGGTTGGAACCTACGAGCAGTACTTC.

This clonotype was observed many times. The rearrangement links TRBV2 to TRBJ1-1; D unresolved. Trimming pared 7 bases from V and 1 base from J, leaving 7 bases between. CDR3 length equals 12 residues. Per germline, CDR1 SNHLY and CDR2 FYNNEI. The CDR3, as DNA: TGTGCCAGCAATACATGGAACACTGAAGCTTTCTTT. It codes for CASNTWNTEAFF.

The rearrangement uses TRBV12-3 or TRBV12-4 and TRBJ1-6, with 8 nucleotides matching TRBD1. The CDR3 extends over 18 amino acids. V gave up 5 bases and J gave up 8 bases; unmatched junction bases: 17. The CDR3 DNA reads as TGTGCCAGCAGTCCCAGGGGGCAGAGGTGGTATGTCGATTCACCCCTCCACTTT. Protein: CASSPRGQRWYVDSPLHF.

The V and J genes are TRBV5-1 and TRBJ2-5; 10 bases align to TRBD2. This CDR3 has 14 residues. Germline lookup yields CDR1 SGHRS and CDR2 YFSETQ. With V trimmed by 4 bases and J by 4 bases, 4 bases remained unmatched. Here the CDR3 reads CASSPSGGVETQYF. Written as DNA, the CDR3 is TGCGCCAGCAGCCCTAGCGGGGGCGTAGAGACCCAGTACTTC.

V is TRBV2 and J is TRBJ1-2, with D hard to call. With 4 bases removed from V and 5 bases from J, the gap between germline ends came to 8 bases. The CDR3 spans 12 residues. Germline V CDR1 and CDR2: SNHLY, FYNNEI. CDR3 sequence (DNA): TGTGCCAGCAGTGTGGTAGGGTATGGCTACACCTTC. The encoded protein is CASSVVGYGYTF.

This clonotype was observed many times. Here the CDR3 reads CASTHEATNEKLFF. The CDR3 DNA reads as TGTGCCAGCACCCACGAAGCAACTAATGAAAAACTGTTTTTT. This sequence joins TRBV7-9 and TRBJ1-4; no firm D call. From germline, CDR1 is SEHNR and CDR2 FQNEAQ (reference sequence). Trimming removed 7 bases from V and 0 bases from J, with 9 bases in between. The CDR3 has 14 residues.

As concerns this clonotype: An end of the junction does not agree with germline; a read error may underlie this. This sequence joins TRBV6-5 and TRBJ1-3; TRBD1 aligns across 11 bases. Germline CDR1 reads MNHEY; CDR2 reads SVGAGI. This CDR3 spans 15 amino acids. Here the CDR3 DNA reads TGTGCCATCAGTTACGATCCGGGACAGGGGGACACCATATATTTT. Its translation is CAISYDPGQGDTIYF.

The genes are TRBV7-9 and TRBJ1-2, with 7 bases matching TRBD1. The CDR3 is made up of 15 amino acids. J lost 8 bases, V lost 5 bases, and 14 bases had no gene match. Germline CDR1 and CDR2: SEHNR and FQNEAQ (reference sequence). DNA for the CDR3: TGTGCCAGCAGCCAAGATCGGGCAGGGGGAAGCGGCTACACCTTC. This gives the protein CASSQDRAGGSGYTF.

V gene TRBV7-6 combines with J gene TRBJ2-7, with a weak D call TRBD1 (7 bases). The CDR3 extends over 15 amino acids. V lost 1 base, J lost 3 bases, and 13 bases lay in between. Germline CDR1 is SGHVS and CDR2 is FNYEAQ. Here the CDR3 DNA reads TGTGCCAGCAGCTTAGTTGCCAGGGGGGACTACGAGCAGTACTTC. Protein product: CASSLVARGDYEQYF. The complete variable domain, with remaining parts taken from reference TRBV7-6 and TRBJ2-7, reads GAGVSQSPRYKVTKRGQDVALRCDPISGHVSLYWYRQALGQGPEFLTYFNYEAQQDKSGLPNDRFSAERPEGSISTLTIQRTEQRDSAMYRCASSLVARGDYEQYFGPGTRLTVT.

V is TRBV5-1 and J is TRBJ2-5; a possible D gene is TRBD1 (5 bases). The V end lost 4 bases, the J end lost 1 base, and 17 bases lay between the germline ends. Germline V gene lookup returns CDR1 SGHRS and CDR2 YFSETQ. This CDR3 is built from 16 residues. CDR3 sequence: CASSAMKDRSQETQYF. As DNA, the CDR3 is TGCGCCAGCAGCGCCATGAAAGACAGAAGCCAAGAGACCCAGTACTTC.

This clonotype was observed many times. CDR3 sequence (DNA): TGTGCCAGCAGCAAGGGGCGCGAGCAGTACTTC. Translated, it gives CASSKGREQYF. The chain carries TRBV25-1 and TRBJ2-7; TRBD1 is a possible D gene (5 bases). The CDR3 runs to 11 residues. V lost 6 bases to trimming and J lost 6 bases, with 9 bases between them. Germline loops: CDR1 MGHDK, CDR2 SYGVNS.

This sequence joins TRBV2 and TRBJ1-2; TRBD1 agrees at 10 bases. Per germline, CDR1 SNHLY and CDR2 FYNNEI. This CDR3 is 14 amino acids long. The CDR3 loop is CATSPDRGPYGYTF. CDR3 in DNA: TGTGCTACCTCGCCCGACAGGGGGCCCTATGGCTACACCTTC.

This clonotype was seen ten or more times. The chain joins TRBV2 to TRBJ1-1, with D possibly TRBD1 on 5 matching bases. Germline V gives CDR1 SNHLY, CDR2 FYNNEI. The V and J ends lost 7 bases and 1 base respectively, with 10 bases between them. The CDR3 is 13 amino acids. The CDR3 bases are TGTGCCAGCAAGGGGAGAGGGAACACTGAAGCTTTCTTT. Protein sequence: CASKGRGNTEAFF.

This clonotype came up a few times. The rearrangement uses TRBV7-2 and TRBJ1-1, with D possibly being TRBD1 (5 bases). From germline, CDR1 is SGHTA and CDR2 FQGNSA. V lost 0 bases and J 3 bases, leaving 11 bases between the germline ends. This CDR3 is built from 15 residues. CDR3 DNA sequence: TGTGCCAGCAGCTTAGCGGCCGGGGCGGACACTGAAGCTTTCTTT. Protein: CASSLAAGADTEAFF.

In the case of this clonotype: Mismatch with germline at one junction end may stem from a read error. The rearrangement links TRBV25-1 to TRBJ1-2; 10 nucleotides line up with TRBD1. The CDR3 totals 12 residues. CDR1 and CDR2 from the germline V gene are MGHDK and SYGVNS. Written as DNA, the CDR3 is TGTACCAGCGGACAGGGGGGCTATGGCTACACCTTC. This encodes CTSGQGGYGYTF.

In the case of this clonotype: A much larger clone lies a single base off, so this may be a read error. This sequence joins TRBV7-9 and TRBJ1-5, with D tentatively TRBD1 (5 bases). The V and J ends lost 1 base and 7 bases respectively, with 14 bases between them. The CDR3 length is 15 residues. Germline lookup yields CDR1 SEHNR and CDR2 FQNEAQ (reference sequence). Written as DNA, the CDR3 is TGTGCCAGCAGCTTAGAGGCAGGGTTAGGACAGCCCCAGCATTTT. Protein: CASSLEAGLGQPQHF.

In this sample, this clonotype turned up a few times. The V gene is TRBV5-5, the J gene TRBJ1-2; possibly TRBD1 for D (5 bases). The germline V and J ends were trimmed by 1 base and 6 bases, with 10 bases remaining between them. CDR3 length: 13 residues. In germline, CDR1 is SGHKS, CDR2 YYEKEE (reference sequence). DNA of the CDR3: TGTGCCAGCAGCTTGTGGCAGGGCGATGGCTACACCTTC. It yields the protein CASSLWQGDGYTF.

This clonotype was recorded at least ten times. V and J are TRBV15 and TRBJ1-2; D not resolved. Trimming pared 3 bases from V and 8 bases from J, leaving 7 bases between. The CDR3 runs to 11 residues. CDR1 is LNHNV, CDR2 YYDKDF, per germline (reference sequence). CDR3 amino acids: CATSSRVGYTF. The CDR3 region has the DNA TGTGCCACCAGCAGCCGGGTAGGCTACACCTTC.